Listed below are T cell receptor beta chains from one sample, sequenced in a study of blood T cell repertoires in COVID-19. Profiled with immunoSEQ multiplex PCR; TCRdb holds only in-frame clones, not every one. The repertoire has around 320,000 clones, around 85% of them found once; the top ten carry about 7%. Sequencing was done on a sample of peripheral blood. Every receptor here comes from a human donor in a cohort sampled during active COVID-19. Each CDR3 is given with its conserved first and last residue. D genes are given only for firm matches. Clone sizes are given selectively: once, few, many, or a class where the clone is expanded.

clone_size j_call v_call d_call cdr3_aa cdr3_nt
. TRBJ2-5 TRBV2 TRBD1 CASRVGGGQQETQYF TGTGCCAGCAGGGTAGGGGGCGGCCAACAAGAGACCCAGTACTTC
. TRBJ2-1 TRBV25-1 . CASSESGRGFSSYNEQFF TGTGCCAGCAGTGAATCCGGTAGGGGGTTTTCTTCCTACAATGAGCAGTTCTTC
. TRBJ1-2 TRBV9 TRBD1 CASSGQGAGNYGYTF TGTGCCAGCAGCGGACAGGGGGCCGGCAACTATGGCTACACCTTC
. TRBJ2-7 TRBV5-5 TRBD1 CASSLAGTGILYEQYF TGTGCCAGCAGCTTGGCCGGGACAGGGATCCTCTACGAGCAGTACTTC
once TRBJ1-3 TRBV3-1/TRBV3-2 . CASSQGHSGNTIYF TGTGCCAGCAGCCAGGGGCACTCTGGAAACACCATATATTTT
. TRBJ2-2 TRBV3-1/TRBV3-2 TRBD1 CASSQWDRNTGELFF TGTGCCAGCAGCCAGTGGGACAGAAACACCGGGGAGCTGTTTTTT
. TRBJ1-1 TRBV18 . CASSPQVLGRVNTEAFF TGTGCCAGCTCACCACAAGTATTGGGCAGGGTGAACACTGAAGCTTTCTTT
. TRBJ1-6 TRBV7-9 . CASSGSNSPLHF TGTGCCAGCAGCGGGAGTAATTCACCCCTCCACTTT
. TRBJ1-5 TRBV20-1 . CSASRTDWSNQPQHF TGCAGTGCTAGTAGGACAGATTGGAGCAATCAGCCCCAGCATTTT
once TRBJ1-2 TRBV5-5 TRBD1 CASDVSPTTGGYGYTF TGTGCCAGCGACGTTTCCCCAACAACAGGGGGCTATGGCTACACCTTC
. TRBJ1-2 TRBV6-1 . CASSEGAGASYGYTF TGTGCCAGCAGTGAAGGGGCAGGGGCTTCTTATGGCTACACCTTC
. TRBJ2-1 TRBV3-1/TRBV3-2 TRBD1 CASSQRDSYNEQFF TGTGCCAGCAGCCAACGGGACAGCTACAATGAGCAGTTCTTC
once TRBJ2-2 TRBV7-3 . CASSLVPGNTGELFF TGTGCCAGCAGCTTAGTCCCGGGGAACACCGGGGAGCTGTTTTTT
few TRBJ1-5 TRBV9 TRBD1 CASSGGQGHQPQHF TGTGCCAGCAGCGGAGGACAGGGCCATCAGCCCCAGCATTTT
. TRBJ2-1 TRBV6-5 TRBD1 CASSYGTARYNEQFF TGTGCCAGCAGTTATGGGACAGCAAGATACAATGAGCAGTTCTTC
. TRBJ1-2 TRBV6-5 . CASRTPTGGLGYTF TGTGCCAGCAGGACACCCACTGGGGGGTTGGGCTACACCTTC
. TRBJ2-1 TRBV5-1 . CASSLSGQQLNEQFF TGCGCCAGCAGCCTATCTGGACAGCAACTGAATGAGCAGTTCTTC
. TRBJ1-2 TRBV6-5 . CASGQRGNYGYTF TGTGCCAGCGGCCAGAGAGGAAACTATGGCTACACCTTC
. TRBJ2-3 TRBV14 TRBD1 CASSPRGRDTQYF TGTGCCAGCAGCCCCAGGGGGCGGGATACGCAGTATTTT
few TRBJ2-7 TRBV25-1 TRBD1 CASSVPGTGGYEQYF TGTGCCAGCAGTGTGCCGGGGACAGGGGGGTACGAGCAGTACTTC
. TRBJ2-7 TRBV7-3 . CASSNGLGGEQYF TGTGCCAGCAGCAATGGGCTCGGCGGGGAGCAGTACTTC
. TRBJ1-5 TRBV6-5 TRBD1 CASRTDRVWNQPQHF TGTGCCAGCAGAACCGACAGGGTTTGGAATCAGCCCCAGCATTTT
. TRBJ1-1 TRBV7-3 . CASSLQQGFGEAFF TGTGCCAGCAGCTTACAACAGGGATTCGGTGAAGCTTTCTTT
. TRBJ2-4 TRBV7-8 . CASSPRYDIQYF TGTGCCAGCAGCCCCAGGTACGACATTCAGTACTTC
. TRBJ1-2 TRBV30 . CAWSPINYGYTF TGTGCCTGGAGTCCAATCAACTATGGCTACACCTTC
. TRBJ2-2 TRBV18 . CASSAQATGELFF TGTGCCAGCTCCGCGCAGGCAACCGGGGAGCTGTTTTTT
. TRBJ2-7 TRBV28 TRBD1 CASRTLRTGKREQYF TGTGCCAGCAGAACCCTACGGACAGGGAAAAGGGAGCAGTACTTC
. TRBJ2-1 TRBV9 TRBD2 CASSARGLAEYNEQFF TGTGCCAGCAGCGCCCGGGGACTAGCGGAATACAATGAGCAGTTCTTC
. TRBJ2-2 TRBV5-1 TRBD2 CASSTGTSVYTGELFF TGCGCCAGCAGCACAGGGACTAGCGTATACACCGGGGAGCTGTTTTTT
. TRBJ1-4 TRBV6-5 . CASSFGGFGEKLFF TGTGCCAGCAGTTTTGGAGGATTCGGTGAAAAACTGTTTTTT
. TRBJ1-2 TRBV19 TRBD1 CASRKTGVMNYGYTF TGTGCCAGTCGAAAGACAGGGGTGATGAACTATGGCTACACCTTC
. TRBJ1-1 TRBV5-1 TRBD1 CASSLSGTGDTEAFF TGCGCCAGCAGCTTGAGCGGGACAGGGGACACTGAAGCTTTCTTT
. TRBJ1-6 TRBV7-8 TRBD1 CASSDQGAIYNSPLHF TGTGCCAGCAGCGACCAGGGGGCAATCTATAATTCACCCCTCCACTTT
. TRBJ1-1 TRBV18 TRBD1 CASSLPGGTEAFF TGTGCCAGCTCACTCCCAGGGGGCACTGAAGCTTTCTTT
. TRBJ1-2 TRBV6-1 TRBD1 CASSVRTGKTNYGYTF TGTGCCAGCAGTGTACGGACAGGAAAAACTAACTATGGCTACACCTTC
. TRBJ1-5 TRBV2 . CASSDGPSYLQPQHF TGTGCCAGCAGTGATGGGCCCTCGTATTTGCAGCCCCAGCATTTT
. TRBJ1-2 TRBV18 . CASSPPVRVDGYTF TGTGCCAGCTCACCACCTGTCAGGGTTGATGGCTACACCTTC
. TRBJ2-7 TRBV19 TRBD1 CASSRDRGLGEQYF TGTGCCAGTAGTCGAGACAGGGGGCTGGGCGAGCAGTACTTC
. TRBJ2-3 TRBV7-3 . CASSLGSTTDTQYF TGTGCCAGCAGCTTGGGCAGTACTACAGATACGCAGTATTTT
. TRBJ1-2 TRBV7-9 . CASSVGLSGYTF TGTGCCAGCAGCGTCGGGTTGAGCGGCTACACCTTC
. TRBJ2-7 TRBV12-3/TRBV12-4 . CASRPGTLEQYF TGTGCCAGCAGACCGGGAACCCTCGAGCAGTACTTC
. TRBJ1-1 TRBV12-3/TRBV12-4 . CASTSEDTEAFF TGTGCCAGCACCTCGGAGGACACTGAAGCTTTCTTT
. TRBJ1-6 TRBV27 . CASSLQNSPLHF TGTGCCAGCAGTTTACAGAATTCACCCCTCCACTTT
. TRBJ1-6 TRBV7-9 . CASSLGRGNSPLHF TGTGCCAGCAGCTTAGGCAGGGGAAATTCACCCCTCCACTTT
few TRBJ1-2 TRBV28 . CASSFQYGYTF TGTGCCAGCAGTTTCCAATATGGCTACACCTTC
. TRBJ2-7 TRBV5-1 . CASSPRNYEQYF TGCGCCAGCAGCCCGCGTAACTACGAGCAGTACTTC
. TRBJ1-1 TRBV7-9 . CASSLYQGFLMNTEAFF TGTGCCAGCAGCTTATATCAGGGTTTCCTGATGAACACTGAAGCTTTCTTT
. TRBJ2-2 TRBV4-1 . CASSQGRGDNTGELFF TGCGCCAGCAGCCAAGGCAGGGGCGACAACACCGGGGAGCTGTTTTTT
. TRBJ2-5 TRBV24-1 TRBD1 CATSETGTGGDWETQYF TGTGCCACCAGTGAGACCGGGACAGGGGGAGATTGGGAGACCCAGTACTTC
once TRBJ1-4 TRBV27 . CASSFGPFEGHEKLFF TGTGCCAGCAGTTTTGGGCCTTTTGAGGGCCATGAAAAACTGTTTTTT
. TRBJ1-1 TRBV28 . CASKAGPRAFF TGTGCCAGCAAGGCGGGCCCGAGAGCTTTCTTT
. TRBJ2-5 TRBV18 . CASSPQGTETQYF TGTGCCAGCTCGCCCCAGGGAACGGAGACCCAGTACTTC